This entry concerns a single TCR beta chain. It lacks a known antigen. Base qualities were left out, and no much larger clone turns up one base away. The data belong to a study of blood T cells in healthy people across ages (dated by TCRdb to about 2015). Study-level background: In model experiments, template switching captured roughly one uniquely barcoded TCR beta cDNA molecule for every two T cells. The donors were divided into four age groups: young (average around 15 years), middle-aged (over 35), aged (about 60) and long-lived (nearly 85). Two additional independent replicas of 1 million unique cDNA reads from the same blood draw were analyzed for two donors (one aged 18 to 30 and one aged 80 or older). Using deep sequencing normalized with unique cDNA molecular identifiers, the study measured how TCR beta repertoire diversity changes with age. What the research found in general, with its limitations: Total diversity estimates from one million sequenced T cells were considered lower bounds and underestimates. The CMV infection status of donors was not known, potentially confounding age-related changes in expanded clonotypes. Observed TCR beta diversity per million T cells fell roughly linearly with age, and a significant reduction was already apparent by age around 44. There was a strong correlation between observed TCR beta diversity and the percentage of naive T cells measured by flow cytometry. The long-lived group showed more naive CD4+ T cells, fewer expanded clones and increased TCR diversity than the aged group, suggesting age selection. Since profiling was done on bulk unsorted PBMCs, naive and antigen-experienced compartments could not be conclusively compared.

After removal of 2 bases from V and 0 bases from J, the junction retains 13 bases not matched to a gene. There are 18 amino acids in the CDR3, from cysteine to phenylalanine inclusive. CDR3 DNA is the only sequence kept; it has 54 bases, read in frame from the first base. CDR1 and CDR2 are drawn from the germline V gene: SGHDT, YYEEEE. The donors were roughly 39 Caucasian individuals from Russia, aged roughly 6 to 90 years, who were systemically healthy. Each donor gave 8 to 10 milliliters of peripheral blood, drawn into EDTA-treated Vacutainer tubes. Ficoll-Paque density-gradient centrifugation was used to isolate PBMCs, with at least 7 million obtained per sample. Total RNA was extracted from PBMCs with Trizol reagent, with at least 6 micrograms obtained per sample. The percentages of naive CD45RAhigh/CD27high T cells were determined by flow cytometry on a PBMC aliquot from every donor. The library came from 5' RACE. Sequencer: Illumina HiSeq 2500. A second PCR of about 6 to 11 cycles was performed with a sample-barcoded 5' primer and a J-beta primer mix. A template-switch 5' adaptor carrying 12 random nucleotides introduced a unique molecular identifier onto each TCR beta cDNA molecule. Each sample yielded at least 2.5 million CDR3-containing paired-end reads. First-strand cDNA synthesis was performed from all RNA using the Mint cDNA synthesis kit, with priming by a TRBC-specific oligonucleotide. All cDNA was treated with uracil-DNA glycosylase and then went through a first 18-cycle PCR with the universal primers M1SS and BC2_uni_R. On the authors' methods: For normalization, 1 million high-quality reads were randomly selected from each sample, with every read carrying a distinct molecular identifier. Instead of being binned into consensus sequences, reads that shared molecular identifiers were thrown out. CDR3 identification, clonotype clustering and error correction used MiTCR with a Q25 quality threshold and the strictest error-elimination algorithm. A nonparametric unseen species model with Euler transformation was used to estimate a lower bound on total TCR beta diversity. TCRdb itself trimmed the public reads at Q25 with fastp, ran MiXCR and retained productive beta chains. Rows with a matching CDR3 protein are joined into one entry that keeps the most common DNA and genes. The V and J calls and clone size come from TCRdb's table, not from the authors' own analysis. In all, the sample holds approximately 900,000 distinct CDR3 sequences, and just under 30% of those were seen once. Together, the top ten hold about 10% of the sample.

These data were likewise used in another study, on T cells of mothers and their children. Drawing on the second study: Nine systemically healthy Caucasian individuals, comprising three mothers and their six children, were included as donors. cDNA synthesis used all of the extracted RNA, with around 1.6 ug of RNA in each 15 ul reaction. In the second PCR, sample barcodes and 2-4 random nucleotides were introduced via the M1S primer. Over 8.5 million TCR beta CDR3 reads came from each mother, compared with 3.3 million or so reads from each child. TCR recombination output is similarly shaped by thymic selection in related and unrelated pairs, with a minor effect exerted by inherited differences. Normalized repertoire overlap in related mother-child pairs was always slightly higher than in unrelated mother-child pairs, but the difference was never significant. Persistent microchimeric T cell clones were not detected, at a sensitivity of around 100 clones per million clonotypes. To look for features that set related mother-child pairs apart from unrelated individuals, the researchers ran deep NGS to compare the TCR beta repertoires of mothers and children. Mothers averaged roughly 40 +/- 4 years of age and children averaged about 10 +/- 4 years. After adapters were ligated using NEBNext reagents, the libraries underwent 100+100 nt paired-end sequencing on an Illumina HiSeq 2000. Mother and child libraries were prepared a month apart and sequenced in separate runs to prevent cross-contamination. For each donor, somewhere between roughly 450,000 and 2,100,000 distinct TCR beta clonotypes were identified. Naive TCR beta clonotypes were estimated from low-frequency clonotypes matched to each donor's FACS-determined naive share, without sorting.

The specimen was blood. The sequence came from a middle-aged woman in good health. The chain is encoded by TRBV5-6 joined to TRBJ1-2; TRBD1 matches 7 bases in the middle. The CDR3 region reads CASSFMATGTAPNYGYTF. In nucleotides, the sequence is TGTGCCAGCAGCTTCATGGCCACCGGGACAGCACCTAACTATGGCTACACCTTC.